This T cell receptor beta chain was obtained from a study of radiation and T cells in renal cell carcinoma. Study findings and constraints: In blood, top tumor clones expanded by 2 weeks, shrinking by 4.

The protocol was immunoSEQ multiplex PCR, while the TCRdb copy is restricted to in-frame clones and leaves out a portion. The sample records approximately 110,000 clones, about four fifths being singletons. The CDR3 spans 11 residues. Regarding time point: baseline pretreatment blood. Treatment: 15 Gy SBRT to primary tumor, nephrectomy 4 weeks later. Remarks on this clone: Its target is unknown.

Material: blood, obtained from a patient whose treatment included radiotherapy and nephrectomy. The receptor was derived from a woman between 55 and 75 years old with renal cell carcinoma. This chain connects TRBV21-1 to TRBJ1-4. TRBV21-1 is given as a pseudogene. DNA for the CDR3: TGTGCCAGCAGTGGGGGGGGAAAACTGTTTTTT. The encoded protein is CASSGGGKLFF.